A single T cell receptor beta chain is shown here with its context. CDR1 SGHRS and CDR2 YFSETQ come from the germline V gene. V lost 2 bases and J lost 1, with 7 bases in between. The CDR3 has 14 amino acids. This entry belongs to a study of blood T cell repertoires in COVID-19. Generated by immunoSEQ multiplex PCR, the TCRdb table keeps only in-frame clones and is missing some. The sample shows 50,000 to 55,000 clones, around 88% of them seen only once. This chain links TRBV5-1 with TRBJ1-3; a possible D gene is TRBD1 (6 bases). The source is a woman of 80 years or more with acute or convalescent COVID-19. Input material: peripheral blood. CDR3 coding DNA: TGCGCCAGCAGCTTACAGGGATCTGGAAACACCATATATTTT. Its protein product is CASSLQGSGNTIYF.